A selection of T cell receptor beta chains follows, all from one sample in a study of T-cell reconstitution after alpha-beta-depleted transplantation in children. Using its own MiXCR run on the PCR reads, TCRdb lists one record per CDR3 protein. The table has around 960,000 distinct CDR3 sequences, about 31% seen once. The specimen was PBMCs, mostly from graft donor cells, collected 360 days after TCRalphabeta/CD19-depleted stem cell transplant. The receptors here all came from a boy younger than two who had a stem cell transplant for SCID, so the T cells may come from the graft donor. CDR3s include the opening cysteine and the closing phenylalanine or tryptophan. The order of the fields is V gene, J gene, CDR3 protein.

v_gene: TRBV4-3; j_gene: TRBJ2-3; CDR3aa: CASSQEVAYTDTQYF
v_gene: TRBV6-2/TRBV6-3; j_gene: TRBJ2-3; CDR3aa: CASSLVDRADTQYF
v_gene: TRBV6-5; j_gene: TRBJ2-2; CDR3aa: CASSSVTGELFF
v_gene: TRBV5-1; j_gene: TRBJ2-3; CDR3aa: CASSSGQTTFTDTQYF
v_gene: TRBV7-9; j_gene: TRBJ2-1; CDR3aa: CASSPTTGPNEQFF
v_gene: TRBV12-3/TRBV12-4; j_gene: TRBJ2-1; CDR3aa: CASTPVGALGDEQFF
v_gene: TRBV4-2; j_gene: TRBJ2-3; CDR3aa: CASSQMRQSVADTQYF
v_gene: TRBV6-1; j_gene: TRBJ2-1; CDR3aa: CASTRTGGNEQFF
v_gene: TRBV4-3; j_gene: TRBJ2-2; CDR3aa: CASSQEGSGAFTGELFF
v_gene: TRBV15; j_gene: TRBJ2-5; CDR3aa: CATERLSQETQYF
v_gene: TRBV5-6; j_gene: TRBJ2-1; CDR3aa: CASSLEGRNEQFF
v_gene: TRBV9; j_gene: TRBJ2-2; CDR3aa: CASSEGLPGTGELFF
v_gene: TRBV19; j_gene: TRBJ2-3; CDR3aa: CASSRDRASTDTQYF
v_gene: TRBV7-6; j_gene: TRBJ1-1; CDR3aa: CASSLFRGRNTEAFF
v_gene: TRBV6-5; j_gene: TRBJ2-3; CDR3aa: CASSYSIQGTDTQYF
v_gene: TRBV10-2; j_gene: TRBJ2-5; CDR3aa: CASSGSDFGGETQYF
v_gene: TRBV7-9; j_gene: TRBJ1-1; CDR3aa: CASSLTDGLNTEAFF
v_gene: TRBV28; j_gene: TRBJ2-5; CDR3aa: CASKGSGGRETQYF
v_gene: TRBV6-5; j_gene: TRBJ2-2; CDR3aa: CASSYGGGNTGELFF
v_gene: TRBV12-5; j_gene: TRBJ2-3; CDR3aa: CASGLGLAGMTDTQYF
v_gene: TRBV28; j_gene: TRBJ2-7; CDR3aa: CASSFSEPYEQYF
v_gene: TRBV7-9; j_gene: TRBJ2-3; CDR3aa: CASSLGDRKSTDTQYF
v_gene: TRBV9; j_gene: TRBJ1-1; CDR3aa: CASSPMGQGHMNTEAFF
v_gene: TRBV6-2/TRBV6-3; j_gene: TRBJ1-5; CDR3aa: CASSYGGTGNQPQHF
v_gene: TRBV12-3/TRBV12-4; j_gene: TRBJ1-3; CDR3aa: CASSLRHTGNTIYF
v_gene: TRBV20-1; j_gene: TRBJ2-2; CDR3aa: CSARDWDTLRTGELFF
v_gene: TRBV20-1; j_gene: TRBJ1-4; CDR3aa: CSARPSGTGPEKLFF
v_gene: TRBV9; j_gene: TRBJ2-1; CDR3aa: CASSVGGGAGNEQFF
v_gene: TRBV25-1; j_gene: TRBJ1-6; CDR3aa: CASSEYGSPLHF
v_gene: TRBV12-3/TRBV12-4; j_gene: TRBJ2-1; CDR3aa: CASNAGTGPQSYNEQFF
v_gene: TRBV20-1; j_gene: TRBJ1-1; CDR3aa: CSASWGTEAFF
v_gene: TRBV29-1; j_gene: TRBJ1-1; CDR3aa: CSYNWDTEAFF
v_gene: TRBV20-1; j_gene: TRBJ2-5; CDR3aa: CSARAGYQETQYF
v_gene: TRBV12-3/TRBV12-4; j_gene: TRBJ2-7; CDR3aa: CASSPGFSPYEQYF
v_gene: TRBV7-9; j_gene: TRBJ2-2; CDR3aa: CASSLVGTTNTGELFF
v_gene: TRBV6-5; j_gene: TRBJ1-1; CDR3aa: CASSYSMRVKTEAFF
v_gene: TRBV20-1; j_gene: TRBJ1-5; CDR3aa: CSASAEGAKAQHF
v_gene: TRBV7-3; j_gene: TRBJ2-1; CDR3aa: CASSLTGLADYNEQFF
v_gene: TRBV6-6; j_gene: TRBJ1-5; CDR3aa: CATLREVFQPQHF
v_gene: TRBV28; j_gene: TRBJ1-4; CDR3aa: CASSSPLDTNEKLFF
v_gene: TRBV29-1; j_gene: TRBJ2-7; CDR3aa: CGVFHDYEQYF
v_gene: TRBV9; j_gene: TRBJ2-2; CDR3aa: CASSVAVRGANTGELFF
v_gene: TRBV24-1; j_gene: TRBJ2-1; CDR3aa: CATSDSGTSGGSYNEQFF
v_gene: TRBV5-1; j_gene: TRBJ1-1; CDR3aa: CASSGHDFTEAFF
v_gene: TRBV4-2; j_gene: TRBJ2-3; CDR3aa: CASSQVLVGGPTPSTDTQYF
v_gene: TRBV6-4; j_gene: TRBJ1-1; CDR3aa: CASRGQGYTEAFF
v_gene: TRBV24-1; j_gene: TRBJ2-2; CDR3aa: CATSDLGQGNTGELFF
v_gene: TRBV6-2/TRBV6-3; j_gene: TRBJ2-1; CDR3aa: CASSYEPAAGYRGEQFF
v_gene: TRBV12-3/TRBV12-4; j_gene: TRBJ2-1; CDR3aa: CASTAGLAGGLNEQFF